The present T cell receptor (beta chain) was sequenced within a study of blood T cell repertoires in COVID-19. TCRdb's table, derived via immunoSEQ multiplex PCR, lists solely in-frame clones and lacks some. The sample includes 200,000 to 250,000 clones, 88% of them seen just once. This receptor was taken from a woman aged 25 to 45 who had been exposed to COVID-19. Sequencing was performed on PBMCs or T cells enriched from blood (not recorded which).

This CDR3 is CASSLPSGRGSSYNEQFF. The CDR3 bases are TGTGCCAGCAGCTTGCCTAGCGGGAGGGGCAGCTCCTACAATGAGCAGTTCTTC. The chain recombines TRBV5-4 with TRBJ2-1, with TRBD2 identical over 12 bases. The CDR3 extends over 18 amino acids. Unmatched junction bases numbered 5, after V lost 1 base and J lost 0 bases. In germline, CDR1 is SGHNT, CDR2 YYREEE (reference sequence). The complete variable domain, with remaining parts taken from reference TRBV5-4 and TRBJ2-1, reads ETGVTQSPTHLIKTRGQQVTLRCSSQSGHNTVSWYQQALGQGPQFIFQYYREEENGRGNFPPRFSGLQFPNYSSELNVNALELDDSALYLCASSLPSGRGSSYNEQFFGPGTRLTVL.